A selection of T cell receptor beta chains follows, all from one sample in a study of response to subunit inactivated influenza vaccine. From the RT-PCR reads, TCRdb called clonotypes with MiXCR, one entry per CDR3 protein. The sample shows 300,000 to 350,000 distinct CDR3 sequences, around a fifth of them seen only once. The specimen comprised PBMCs from blood, sampled about 19 months after vaccination. The receptors originated from a man aged 50-75 years who received an inactivated influenza vaccine. CDR3s include the opening cysteine and the closing phenylalanine or tryptophan. D genes are given only for firm matches. Clone size appears in some rows only: once, few, many, or a class for an expanded clone.

>TRBV4-3|few|TRBD2|TRBJ2-2
TGCGCCAGCAGCCAAGCCCTAGCGGAGAGCACCGGGGAGCTGTTTTTT
CASSQALAESTGELFF
>TRBV13|many|TRBD1|TRBJ1-1
TGTGCCAGCAGCTCCGGCCTGGACAGGGACACTGAAGCTTTCTTT
CASSSGLDRDTEAFF
>TRBV11-2|.|.|TRBJ2-2
TGTGCCAGCAGCTCGTTTCACTCCCGGACGACGAACACCGGGGAGCTGTTTTTT
CASSSFHSRTTNTGELFF
>TRBV5-5|few|.|TRBJ1-1
TGTGCCAGCAGCTTGAGTCAGGGACAAATGAACACTGAAGCTTTCTTT
CASSLSQGQMNTEAFF
>TRBV28|.|.|TRBJ1-2
TGTGCCAGCAGTTTAAGTGTCGGTTCGGCCTCTTCAAACTATGGCTACACCTTC
CASSLSVGSASSNYGYTF
>TRBV3-1|many|.|TRBJ1-1
TGTGCCAGCAGCCAAGGATGGACTGAAGCTTTCTTT
CASSQGWTEAFF
>TRBV25-1|few|.|TRBJ1-2
TGTGCCAGTGACATGGGAGGGAACTATGGCTACACCTTC
CASDMGGNYGYTF
>TRBV6-2/TRBV6-3|.|.|TRBJ2-3
TGTGCCAGCAGTTACGGAGCGGAGAACACAGATACGCAGTATTTT
CASSYGAENTDTQYF
>TRBV7-3|few|TRBD1|TRBJ2-1
TGTGCCAGCAGCACCCGACAGGGGAGCTCCTACAATGAGCAGTTCTTC
CASSTRQGSSYNEQFF
>TRBV12-3/TRBV12-4|.|.|TRBJ1-2
TGTGCCAGCACCGGGGGGAGTCAAGCTAACTATGGCTACACCTTC
CASTGGSQANYGYTF
>TRBV10-3|.|TRBD2|TRBJ2-1
TGTGCCACCGGAGGACTAGCGGGAGAGAATGAGCAGTTCTTC
CATGGLAGENEQFF
>TRBV20-1|few|.|TRBJ2-2
TGCAGTGCCTCTCAGGGGCCAGGGGAGCTGTTTTTT
CSASQGPGELFF
>TRBV6-1|few|TRBD2|TRBJ2-4
TGTGCCAGCAGTGAATCCGGCACTAGCGGGGGTGACATTCAGTACTTC
CASSESGTSGGDIQYF
>TRBV6-2/TRBV6-3|.|.|TRBJ2-5
TGTGCCAGCAGTTCAGGGTCTCCCACCACGAGCACCCAGTACTTC
CASSSGSPTTSTQYF
>TRBV20-1|few|.|TRBJ1-3
TGCAGTGCTAGAGATAGAGAGGCGGTCTCTGGAAACACCATATATTTT
CSARDREAVSGNTIYF
>TRBV7-8|.|TRBD2|TRBJ2-1
TGTGCCAGCAGCTTAGTCTTTCGTCTAGCGGTGAATGAGCAGTTCTTC
CASSLVFRLAVNEQFF
>TRBV28|.|TRBD1|TRBJ2-1
TGTGCCAGCAGTGTGGGACAGACCACCTCCTACAATGAGCAGTTCTTC
CASSVGQTTSYNEQFF
>TRBV20-1|.|TRBD2|TRBJ2-1
TGCAGTGCTAGACCACTGGGACTAGCAGAACACAATGAGCAGTTCTTC
CSARPLGLAEHNEQFF
>TRBV12-3/TRBV12-4|many|.|TRBJ1-4
TGTGCCAGCAGCCCGCGCGCTGGGGAACTGTTTTTT
CASSPRAGELFF
>TRBV9|.|TRBD2|TRBJ2-3
TGTGCCAGCAGCGTTAGCGGGGGGGCGTCAGATACGCAGTATTTT
CASSVSGGASDTQYF
>TRBV12-3/TRBV12-4|few|TRBD1|TRBJ1-1
TGTGCCAGCAGTTTTGTGGGGGACAGGTCTTGGGCGAACACTGAAGCTTTCTTT
CASSFVGDRSWANTEAFF
>TRBV14|.|.|TRBJ2-7
TGTGCCAGCAGCCCGCGGTTGGGACATTCCCTTTCCTACGAGCAGTACTTC
CASSPRLGHSLSYEQYF
>TRBV5-5|.|.|TRBJ1-1
TGTGCCAGCACTAATGCCGCCAGGACTGAAGCTTTCTTT
CASTNAARTEAFF
>TRBV5-5|few|.|TRBJ1-1
TGTGCCAGCAGCGCACTCCAGAGACTCGAAGCTTTCTTT
CASSALQRLEAFF
>TRBV12-3/TRBV12-4|few|.|TRBJ1-1
TGTGCCAGCAGTGGACTCATGAACACTGAAGCTTTCTTT
CASSGLMNTEAFF
>TRBV20-1|few|.|TRBJ1-1
TGCAGTGCTAGAGATTTAGGACAGCTCATGAACACTGAAGCTTTCTTT
CSARDLGQLMNTEAFF
>TRBV23-1|.|TRBD1|TRBJ2-7
TGCGCCAGCAGTCGCCGGACAGGGAGCTCCTACGAGCAGTACTTC
CASSRRTGSSYEQYF
>TRBV7-2|.|.|TRBJ2-5
TGTGCCAGCAGCATCTCGGGCCTGAGAGACAAAGAGACCCAGTACTTC
CASSISGLRDKETQYF
>TRBV30|.|TRBD2|TRBJ2-7
TGTGCCTGGAGGGGCCAAGCGGGAAGGTACGAGCAGTACTTC
CAWRGQAGRYEQYF
>TRBV6-2/TRBV6-3|once|.|TRBJ1-6
TGTGCCGGAAGACTGGAAAATTCACCCCTCCACTTT
CAGRLENSPLHF
>TRBV4-2|.|.|TRBJ2-1
TGTGCCAGCGGCCCTGGGCTACTAGTACACAATGAGCAGTTCTTC
CASGPGLLVHNEQFF
>TRBV6-2/TRBV6-3|.|TRBD1|TRBJ2-3
TGTGCCAGCAGTTACTCCCCGGGACAGGGGGCAGATACGCAGTATTTT
CASSYSPGQGADTQYF
>TRBV4-3|.|.|TRBJ2-7
TGCGCCAGCAGCCAAGAGACGGGAGCCCCCTCCTACGAGCAGTACTTC
CASSQETGAPSYEQYF
>TRBV2|.|.|TRBJ2-1
TGTGCCAGCAGTGAAGGGGTTGGAAATGAGCAGTTCTTC
CASSEGVGNEQFF
>TRBV28|few|.|TRBJ2-1
TGTGCCGTTGGCTCCTTCTCCTACAATGAGCAGTTCTTC
CAVGSFSYNEQFF
>TRBV11-2|.|.|TRBJ1-5
TGTGCCAGCAGCTTAGGGACATCAGGGGTCTATAGCAATCAGCCCCAGCATTTT
CASSLGTSGVYSNQPQHF
>TRBV4-1|.|TRBD1|TRBJ1-3
TGCGCCAGCAGCCAATATTTCCCCTCCGACAGGGGGCTTGGAAACACCATATATTTT
CASSQYFPSDRGLGNTIYF
>TRBV6-5|.|.|TRBJ1-6
TGTGCCAGCAGTTACCACGATACTTCGTATAATTCACCCCTCCACTTT
CASSYHDTSYNSPLHF
>TRBV15|many|TRBD1|TRBJ1-6
TGTGCCACCAGCACAGGGATAAACAGGGGATTGGGAAGTTCACCCCTCCACTTT
CATSTGINRGLGSSPLHF
>TRBV20-1|few|TRBD2|TRBJ2-1
TGCAGTGGTCCCAAGAGCGGGGGGAACAATGAGCAGTTCTTC
CSGPKSGGNNEQFF
>TRBV6-5|few|.|TRBJ2-5
TGTGCCAGCAGTTATGACCCCGGTGAGTCGGCTCAAGAGACCCAGTACTTC
CASSYDPGESAQETQYF
>TRBV15|.|.|TRBJ1-2
TGTGCCACCAGCAGAGAAGGGGCCCAGGGAGGGAGCGGCTACACCTTC
CATSREGAQGGSGYTF
>TRBV7-2|.|TRBD2|TRBJ2-1
TGTGCCAGCAGCCCGGGACTACCCGTAGAGCAGTTCTTC
CASSPGLPVEQFF
>TRBV5-1|once|TRBD1|TRBJ1-1
TGCGCCAGCAGCGGGGGACAGGGGATCGCTGAAGCTTTCTTT
CASSGGQGIAEAFF
>TRBV7-9|.|.|TRBJ2-7
TGTGCCAGCAGCTTAGCAGGGGACTCCTACGAGCAGTACTTC
CASSLAGDSYEQYF